Sequencing of this TCR beta chain was carried out in a study of beta chain features in type 1 diabetes. Study as a whole: Similarity in age, gender and cell yields was seen between patients and healthy donors. Findings of the study overall: In every one of the four CD4+ subsets, TCRB CDR3s were moderately but significantly shorter in Type 1 diabetes patients. Over-representation of high TCR-expressing cells was a possible consequence of cDNA sequencing. Shorter templates might be favored by PCR, and equally so in patients and in controls. Compared to healthy donors, patients appeared to have naive, central memory and Treg TCRB repertoires that were more alike.

Germline V gene sequence: CDR1 ENHRY, CDR2 SYGVKD. Deletions cut 0 bases from V and 3 bases from J, with 10 bases between. The CDR3 loop spans 15 amino acids. A few counts support this clone. Its matching antigen is unknown. As every portion of the isolated RNA was reverse transcribed, the sequencing read expressed TCRB transcripts. Method: immunoSEQ multiplex PCR; TCRdb's copy keeps in-frame clones and lacks some. Of some 640,000 clones listed, roughly 13% were seen once; the top ten hold 0.035% to 0.045%. The chain recombines TRBV10-3 with TRBJ2-3; D is uncertain. Sequenced: naive CD4+ T cells from blood. This clonotype was sampled from a man in his late teens or twenties with type 1 diabetes. The CDR3 bases are TGTGCCATCAGTGAGTCCGAGGCTAGGACAGATACGCAGTATTTT. Protein: CAISESEARTDTQYF.